A selection of T cell receptor beta chains follows, all from one sample in a study of PD-1 blockade in classical Hodgkin lymphoma. The method was immunoSEQ multiplex PCR; TCRdb's version includes in-frame clones alone and lacks a portion of them. The sample lists tens of thousands of clones, roughly 91% occurring once. This sample comprised peripheral blood mononuclear cells (PBMCs), obtained at baseline. The receptors were sampled from a human donor with classical Hodgkin lymphoma. Both conserved end residues are part of each CDR3. The D gene is left open where the match is weak.

J,V,D,length,DNA,CDR3
TRBJ2-7,TRBV9,TRBD2,15,TGTGCCAGCAGCGGGACTAGCGGGCCCTACTACGAGCAGTACTTC,CASSGTSGPYYEQYF
TRBJ1-1,TRBV7-6,-,12,TGTGCCAGCAGCTTAAAGAACACTGAAGCTTTCTTT,CASSLKNTEAFF
TRBJ2-1,TRBV7-9,-,14,TGTGCCAGCAGCTTAGCCGACCTCTACAATGAGCAGTTCTTC,CASSLADLYNEQFF
TRBJ2-1,TRBV4-1,TRBD2,15,TGCGCCAGCAGCCAAGGTAGCGGGGGATACAATGAGCAGTTCTTC,CASSQGSGGYNEQFF
TRBJ2-3,TRBV5-1,-,17,TGCGCCAGCAGCTTGCTCTGGACGGGAGCTGGAGCAGATACGCAGTATTTT,CASSLLWTGAGADTQYF
TRBJ2-7,TRBV10-3,-,17,TGTGCCATCAGTGAAGTAGGTTTGGGGGGCGCGCGGTACGAGCAGTACTTC,CAISEVGLGGARYEQYF
TRBJ2-6,TRBV29-1,-,16,TGCAGCGTTGAGACCCGGGCCCCCTCTGGGGCCAACGTCCTGACTTTC,CSVETRAPSGANVLTF
TRBJ2-4,TRBV28,-,13,TGTGCCATCGGGTCCCGGGACGGGTTTCCAAAGTACTTC,CAIGSRDGFPKYF
TRBJ1-5,TRBV19,-,17,TGTGCCAGCACCCGGGTCGGGGGACTTAATAGCAATCAGCCCCAGCATTTT,CASTRVGGLNSNQPQHF
TRBJ2-7,TRBV10-3,TRBD1,14,TGTGCCATCAGGAAGGCGGGACAGGGGTCCGAGCAGTACTTC,CAIRKAGQGSEQYF
TRBJ2-5,TRBV7-9,TRBD1,15,TGTGCCAGCAGCTCGCACTGGACAGGGGAAGAGACCCAGTACTTC,CASSSHWTGEETQYF
TRBJ1-2,TRBV12-5,TRBD1,15,TGTGCTAGTGGTTCGGACACGGGACAGGGTTTTGGCTACACCTTC,CASGSDTGQGFGYTF
TRBJ1-5,TRBV7-6,TRBD1,15,TGTGCCAGCAGCTTAGCCGGGACAGGGGGACAGCCCCAGCATTTT,CASSLAGTGGQPQHF
TRBJ2-2,TRBV5-8,TRBD2,19,TGTGCCAGCAGCTTTGGGCAGCTAGCGGGGGGTCCGAACACCGGGGAGCTGTTTTTT,CASSFGQLAGGPNTGELFF
TRBJ2-2,TRBV7-6,TRBD2,19,TGTGCCAGCAGCCCCCTAAAGCGGGTGACTAGCGGGAGAAAGGGGGAGCTGTTTTTT,CASSPLKRVTSGRKGELFF
TRBJ1-3,TRBV6-5,-,16,TGTGCCAGCAGTTACGATGGGTCCCACTCTGGAAACACCATATATTTT,CASSYDGSHSGNTIYF
TRBJ2-7,TRBV30,-,14,TGTGCCTGGAGTGTATGGGGGGCTGTTGGAGAGCAGTACTTC,CAWSVWGAVGEQYF
TRBJ1-2,TRBV7-3,TRBD1,15,TGTGCCAGCAGCCCGCAGACAGGGGGAGACTATGGCTACACCTTC,CASSPQTGGDYGYTF